These 17 T cell receptor beta chains were all obtained from the same sample, sequenced in a study of cytomegalovirus exposure and HLA in healthy donors. This PCR relied on a set of 60 Vbeta primers and 13 Jbeta primers. TCRdb keeps only in-frame clones here, not all; method: immunoSEQ multiplex PCR. The sample holds some 78,000 clones, 80% seen once. Source material: PBMCs. The receptors were gathered from a woman in her 50s in good health and CMV-seropositive.

This clone was detected a few times. The rearrangement joins TRBV2 to TRBJ2-7; 7 positions match TRBD2. In germline, CDR1 is SNHLY, CDR2 FYNNEI. Trimming cost V 1 base and J 5 bases; bases outside gene matches: 2. This CDR3 is built from 13 residues. This CDR3 is CASSEGGGNEQYF. In DNA, the CDR3 is TGTGCCAGCAGTGAAGGGGGGGGGAACGAGCAGTACTTC.

This clone was seen a single time. The genes are TRBV19 and TRBJ2-1; tentative D call: TRBD2 (7 bases). V was pared by 0 bases and J by 8 bases, with 14 bases between. CDR3 length: 15 amino acids. Germline V CDR1 and CDR2: LNHDA, SQIVND (reference sequence). In DNA, the CDR3 is TGTGCCAGTAGTATAGAAGGGGGAGGGCCGGATGAGCAGTTCTTC. Translation: CASSIEGGGPDEQFF.

This clone was found a few times. The chain has TRBV11-3 and TRBJ1-1; tentative D call: TRBD1 (5 bases). CDR1 is SGHNT, CDR2 YENEEA, per germline. V lost 6 bases, J lost 8 bases, and 13 bases lay in between. The CDR3 has 12 amino acids. CDR3 DNA: TGTGCCAGCAGTCCGGAGGGGAGGGAAGCTTTCTTT. Translated, it gives CASSPEGREAFF.

The rearrangement uses TRBV6-1 and TRBJ2-2; 7 nucleotides line up with TRBD2. Germline loops: CDR1 MNHNS, CDR2 SASEGT. V shed 7 bases, J shed 3 bases, and the junction held 8 bases outside the gene matches. CDR3 length: 15 amino acids. The CDR3 nucleotides read TGTGCCAGCAAGGTGGGCGGGAGCCACACCGGGGAGCTGTTTTTT. It yields the protein CASKVGGSHTGELFF.

The rearrangement uses TRBV27 and TRBJ2-3; a possible D gene is TRBD1 (5 bases). The germline CDR1 and CDR2 sequences are MNHEY and SMNVEV (reference sequence). CDR3 size: 12 residues. V lost 2 bases and J lost 5, with 5 bases in between. The CDR3 reads CASSLRGDTQYF. CDR3 DNA sequence: TGTGCCAGCAGTTTAAGGGGAGATACGCAGTATTTT.

The V call is TRBV30, the J call TRBJ1-2; no firm D call. V shed 2 bases and J shed 7 bases, with 11 bases lying between them. The CDR3 sequence is 12 residues long. Germline V lookup: CDR1 GTSNPN, CDR2 SVGIG (reference sequence). The CDR3 DNA reads TGTGCCTGGAGTAGAAATGTCGGTGGCTACACCTTC. Protein sequence: CAWSRNVGGYTF.

This clone showed up just a few times. The rearrangement uses TRBV18 and TRBJ2-2, with 7 positions matching TRBD1. The CDR3 loop spans 16 amino acids. Trimming removed 5 bases from V and 4 bases from J; junction bases left unmatched: 10. The germline V gene has CDR1 KGHSH and CDR2 LQKENI. CDR3 nucleotides: TGTGCCAGCTCAGAACACCGGACAGGTCCCACCGGGGAGCTGTTTTTT. It yields the protein CASSEHRTGPTGELFF.

V and J are TRBV19 and TRBJ1-5, with TRBD1 matching 8 bases. This CDR3 spans 14 amino acids. Germline trimming cut 9 bases from V and 7 bases from J; bases unmatched to any gene: 11. Germline CDR1 and CDR2: LNHDA and SQIVND (reference sequence). The CDR3 loop is CASQLTGGEQPQHF. CDR3 in DNA: TGTGCCAGCCAACTCACAGGGGGTGAACAGCCCCAGCATTTT. Full variable domain (rest looked up from reference TRBV19 and TRBJ1-5): DGGITQSPKYLFRKEGQNVTLSCEQNLNHDAMYWYRQDPGQGLRLIYYSQIVNDFQKGDIAEGYSVSREKKESFPLTVTSAQKNPTAFYLCASQLTGGEQPQHFGDGTRLSIL.

Only a few counts were recorded for this clone. The J gene is TRBJ2-5, the V gene TRBV5-4; 7 positions agree with TRBD2. V lost 9 bases to trimming and J lost 4 bases; unmatched junction nucleotides: 9. Per the germline V gene, CDR1 is SGHNT and CDR2 is YYREEE (reference sequence). The CDR3 spans 13 residues. CDR3 sequence: CATGGSGAETQYF. The CDR3 coding sequence is TGTGCCACGGGCGGGAGTGGGGCAGAGACCCAGTACTTC.

The CDR3 protein is CASSGGLSDTQYF. In DNA form, the CDR3 reads TGTGCCAGCAGTGGGGGGTTATCGGATACGCAGTATTTT. J is TRBJ2-3 and V is TRBV6-5; a possible D gene is TRBD2 (6 bases). Trimming removed 5 bases from V and 6 bases from J, with 12 bases in between. Germline loops: CDR1 MNHEY, CDR2 SVGAGI. This CDR3 spans 13 amino acids.

The chain carries TRBV27 and TRBJ1-4, with a tentative D call TRBD1 (5 bases). Germline loops: CDR1 MNHEY, CDR2 SMNVEV (reference sequence). CDR3 length equals 15 residues. V dropped 1 base and J dropped 6 bases, with 12 bases sitting between them. CDR3 sequence: CASSLYWGEDEKLFF. The CDR3 DNA is TGTGCCAGCAGTTTATATTGGGGGGAGGATGAAAAACTGTTTTTT.

This clone was observed a single time. This chain joins TRBV25-1 and TRBJ2-1; no firm D call. The germline V and J ends were trimmed by 1 base and 9 bases, with 4 bases remaining between them. The CDR3 consists of 11 residues. Germline CDR1 and CDR2: MGHDK and SYGVNS. The CDR3 sequence is CASSEFLEQFF. Here the CDR3 DNA reads TGTGCCAGCAGTGAATTCCTTGAGCAGTTCTTC.

This sequence joins TRBV2 and TRBJ2-1; TRBD1 aligns across 9 bases. CDR3 length: 16 residues. Germline CDR1 and CDR2: SNHLY and FYNNEI. The V segment lost 3 bases and the J segment 4 bases; nucleotides outside the gene matches: 7. DNA of the CDR3: TGTGCCAGCAGTGAGTCTCGGGACAGGGTGTACAATGAGCAGTTCTTC. Its translation is CASSESRDRVYNEQFF.

This clone is medium-sized by share. This chain's CDR3 is CASSIGGREKLFF. CDR3 nucleotides: TGTGCCAGTAGTATCGGGGGACGGGAAAAACTGTTTTTT. The V call is TRBV19, the J call TRBJ1-4, with D perhaps TRBD1 (5 bases). This CDR3 contains 13 residues. Germline V gives CDR1 LNHDA, CDR2 SQIVND (reference sequence). The V end was cut by 3 bases, the J end by 8 bases, with 10 bases between. The full variable domain, with the rest looked up from reference TRBV19 and TRBJ1-4, is DGGITQSPKYLFRKEGQNVTLSCEQNLNHDAMYWYRQDPGQGLRLIYYSQIVNDFQKGDIAEGYSVSREKKESFPLTVTSAQKNPTAFYLCASSIGGREKLFFGSGTQLSVL.

This clone was found a few times. The V call is TRBV21-1, the J call TRBJ2-7; the table's D call of TRBD2 was not tested on the DNA. TRBV21-1 is shown as a pseudogene. CDR3 size: 12 residues. CDR3 sequence: CASPGRSFEQYF. CDR3 DNA: TGTGCGAGCCCCGGGAGGAGTTTCGAGCAGTACTTC.

This clone came up a few times. The V gene is TRBV5-1, the J gene TRBJ1-1; D ambiguous. The CDR3 runs to 14 residues. Germline V gene sequence: CDR1 SGHRS, CDR2 YFSETQ. V lost 2 bases to trimming and J lost 8 bases, with 16 bases between them. CDR3 coding DNA: TGCGCCAGCAGCTTAGGTGGAGACGTGTCAGAAGCTTTCTTT. This gives the protein CASSLGGDVSEAFF. The variable domain in full, completed from reference TRBV5-1 and TRBJ1-1, reads KAGVTQTPRYLIKTRGQQVTLSCSPISGHRSVSWYQQTPGQGLQFLFEYFSETQRNKGNFPGRFSGRQFSNSRSEMNVSTLELGDSALYLCASSLGGDVSEAFFGQGTRLTVV.

The chain is built from TRBV2 and TRBJ1-1, with 9 bases fitting TRBD1. The CDR3 extends over 16 amino acids. With 6 bases clipped from V and 1 base from J, the junction kept 9 bases outside the gene matches. Germline V CDR1 and CDR2: SNHLY, FYNNEI. This chain's CDR3 is CASRDPGQGGNTEAFF. CDR3 DNA: TGTGCCAGCAGGGATCCGGGACAGGGAGGGAACACTGAAGCTTTCTTT.